The 30 T cell receptor beta chains below come from one sample, sequenced in a study of cytomegalovirus exposure and HLA in healthy donors (dated by TCRdb to 2017 to 2019). Library prep was done by the immunoSEQ multiplex PCR assay. A mixture of 60 forward primers for TCR Vbeta segments and 13 reverse primers for TCR Jbeta segments was used in the multiplex PCR. Sourced from immuneACCESS, this table was stored by TCRdb with only in-frame sequences that have V and J called. A share of the clones is absent; for the studies checked, an unresolved V gene accounts for under half, and the remainder has no known explanation. The sample's table lists a count of about 130,000 clones. The ten largest clones add up to 1.5% to 2% of the sample. Material for sequencing was PBMCs. The receptors were sampled from a young man in good health and CMV-seronegative.

The chain links TRBV7-2 to TRBJ1-2; 8 bases are shared with TRBD1. V was clipped by 2 bases and J by 4 bases; unmatched bases: 15. CDR1 and CDR2 (germline): SGHTA, FQGNSA. This CDR3 has 18 residues. The CDR3 loop is CASSLKWGPGQAPYGYTF. CDR3 DNA sequence: TGTGCCAGCAGCTTAAAATGGGGACCGGGACAGGCCCCCTATGGCTACACCTTC.

The CDR3, as DNA: TGCAGCGTTGTTTTCAAGCAATCTAATGAAAAACTGTTTTTT. Its translation is CSVVFKQSNEKLFF. This chain joins TRBV29-1 and TRBJ1-4; D remains unclear. The germline gives CDR1 SQVTM, CDR2 ANQGSEA. The CDR3 spans 14 residues. V gave up 4 bases and J gave up 3 bases, with 12 bases separating them.

The rearrangement links TRBV7-3 to TRBJ2-3, with 8 nucleotides matching TRBD2. CDR3 length: 17 amino acids. CDR1 SGHTA and CDR2 FQGTGA come from the germline V gene. Trimming cost V 1 base and J 2 bases; bases outside gene matches: 8. The CDR3 bases are TGTGCCAGCAGCTTAAACCCTAGCGGGCCTAACACAGATACGCAGTATTTT. The encoded protein is CASSLNPSGPNTDTQYF.

J is TRBJ1-1 and V is TRBV15, with D perhaps TRBD1 (5 bases). V was pared by 5 bases and J by 1 base, with 11 bases between. Germline loops: CDR1 LNHNV, CDR2 YYDKDF (reference sequence). This CDR3 contains 14 residues. For the CDR3, the DNA is TGTGCCACCAGCCGTTTAGACAGGAACACTGAAGCTTTCTTT. This encodes CATSRLDRNTEAFF.

CDR3 coding DNA: TGTGCCAGCAGTCCGACAGGGAAGGGCTATGGCTACACCTTC. This encodes CASSPTGKGYGYTF. The chain combines TRBV28 with TRBJ1-2, with 7 positions matching TRBD1. Germline V lookup: CDR1 MDHEN, CDR2 SYDVKM. The V gene end was trimmed by 5 bases and the J gene end by 4 bases; junction bases not matched to a gene: 7. The CDR3 runs to 14 residues.

The chain combines TRBV2 with TRBJ1-6, with 7 bases matching TRBD1. The CDR3 is 14 residues long. Germline trimming cut 10 bases from V and 8 bases from J; bases unmatched to any gene: 11. The germline CDR1 and CDR2 sequences are SNHLY and FYNNEI. CDR3 loop: CATQDRVLYSPLHF. The CDR3 DNA sequence: TGTGCCACGCAAGACAGGGTCCTTTATTCACCCCTCCACTTT.

The chain uses TRBV5-5 and TRBJ1-4, with 12 positions matching TRBD1. CDR3 size: 17 residues. V was pared by 8 bases and J by 6 bases, with 14 bases of the junction left unmatched. The germline V gene encodes CDR1 SGHKS and CDR2 YYEKEE (reference sequence). The CDR3 DNA sequence: TGTGCCAGTAGGGCCGGGACAGGGGGCGAGGCCTATGAAAAACTGTTTTTT. This encodes CASRAGTGGEAYEKLFF.

This chain uses TRBV7-2 with TRBJ2-1; 10 nucleotides line up with TRBD2. V lost 2 bases, J lost 2 bases, and 0 bases stayed unmatched. The CDR3 spans 15 residues. The germline CDR1 and CDR2 sequences are SGHTA and FQGNSA. CDR3 residues: CASSLLAGAYNEQFF. DNA of the CDR3: TGTGCCAGCAGCTTACTAGCGGGAGCCTACAATGAGCAGTTCTTC.

The chain couples TRBV18 to TRBJ1-2; D gene uncertain. The CDR3 has 13 amino acids. Trimming removed 2 bases from V and 9 bases from J, with 13 bases in between. Germline lookup yields CDR1 KGHSH and CDR2 LQKENI. Here the CDR3 reads CASSPYDPRSYTF. Here the CDR3 DNA reads TGTGCCAGCTCACCATATGATCCGAGAAGCTACACCTTC.

The chain employs TRBV29-1 and TRBJ2-7; D perhaps matches TRBD1 (5 bases). The ends were cut back, 5 bases at V and 2 bases at J, with 10 bases in the middle. Germline CDR1 and CDR2: SQVTM and ANQGSEA. This CDR3 spans 12 amino acids. The CDR3 bases are TGCAGCGTTCAGACAGACGCCTACGAGCAGTACTTC. The encoded protein is CSVQTDAYEQYF.

This chain joins TRBV7-3 and TRBJ1-1; 8 bases align to TRBD1. The ends lost 7 bases at V and 6 bases at J; junction bases unmatched: 10. The CDR3 length is 14 residues. Per germline, CDR1 SGHTA and CDR2 FQGTGA. CDR3 nucleotide sequence: TGTGCCAGCACTCAAACCAGGGGGCTGGCTGAAGCTTTCTTT. Amino acid sequence: CASTQTRGLAEAFF.

This chain connects TRBV7-8 to TRBJ1-2; D call uncertain. Germline V lookup: CDR1 SGHVS, CDR2 FQNEAQ. CDR3 length: 17 residues. V lost 4 bases and J 3 bases, leaving 21 bases between the germline ends. CDR3 amino acids: CASSSTPRGPEDYGYTF. The CDR3 bases are TGTGCCAGCAGCTCCACACCCCGTGGCCCAGAGGACTATGGCTACACCTTC.

V gene TRBV5-1 combines with J gene TRBJ1-2; 7 bases fit TRBD1. The CDR3 has 12 amino acids. From germline, CDR1 is SGHRS and CDR2 YFSETQ. The trim removed 4 bases at V and 8 bases at J, leaving 5 bases unmatched. The CDR3 DNA reads TGCGCCAGCAGCGCTGGGACAGTCGGCTACACCTTC. Its translation is CASSAGTVGYTF.

The chain is built from TRBV30 and TRBJ2-5; D unresolved. CDR3 length: 13 residues. Per the germline V gene, CDR1 is GTSNPN and CDR2 is SVGIG (reference sequence). The ends were cut back, 0 bases at V and 5 bases at J, with 10 bases in the middle. CDR3 bases: TGTGCCTGGAGTGTACGAGCACGGGAGACCCAGTACTTC. As protein: CAWSVRARETQYF.

J is TRBJ1-1 and V is TRBV5-1; 10 nucleotides line up with TRBD1. J gave up 0 bases and V 4 bases, and 6 bases lay outside the gene matches. Germline V gives CDR1 SGHRS, CDR2 YFSETQ. The CDR3 is made up of 16 amino acids. The CDR3, as DNA: TGCGCCAGCAGCCGGACAGGGGGTATGATGAACACTGAAGCTTTCTTT. This sequence encodes CASSRTGGMMNTEAFF.

The chain carries TRBV10-3 and TRBJ2-1, with 10 bases identical to TRBD2. Germline lookup yields CDR1 ENHRY and CDR2 SYGVKD. The CDR3 consists of 22 residues. Losses at the gene ends were 4 bases for V and 8 bases for J; bases not matched to a gene: 29. The CDR3 reads CAISADIFKGGLAGVPDYEQFF. The CDR3 DNA is TGTGCCATCAGTGCCGACATCTTCAAAGGGGGCCTAGCGGGAGTCCCTGACTATGAGCAGTTCTTC.

The rearrangement joins TRBV29-1 to TRBJ2-5; 7 bases are shared with TRBD2. Judging by the DNA end, TRBJ2-7 fits better; the J call may be wrong. The germline gives CDR1 SQVTM, CDR2 ANQGSEA. This CDR3 is built from 13 residues. The CDR3 coding sequence is TGCAGCGTTGCCGGGGGGAACTCCTACGAGCAGTACTTC. Amino acid sequence: CSVAGGNSYEQYF.

The gene calls are TRBV9 and TRBJ2-2; D not certain. Germline-derived CDR1 and CDR2 are SGDLS and YYNGEE. CDR3 length: 18 amino acids. Trimming cost V 0 bases and J 5 bases, with 20 bases left between them. The CDR3 loop reads CASSVDGLRIAGTGELFF. The CDR3 DNA follows: TGTGCCAGCAGCGTAGACGGATTAAGGATTGCAGGAACCGGGGAGCTGTTTTTT.

The chain couples TRBV7-3 to TRBJ1-1; TRBD1 aligns across 9 bases. Germline CDR1 is SGHTA and CDR2 is FQGTGA. The V and J ends lost 8 bases and 1 base, in that order; junction bases with no gene match: 2. CDR3 length: 13 amino acids. The CDR3 nucleotides read TGTGCCAGCTGGGACAGGGAGAACACTGAAGCTTTCTTT. It translates to CASWDRENTEAFF.

The chain couples TRBV14 to TRBJ2-7; TRBD1 might be the D (6 bases). The germline gives CDR1 SGHDN, CDR2 FVKESK. V was clipped by 0 bases and J by 1 base, with 16 bases between them. The CDR3 covers 17 residues. For the CDR3, the DNA is TGTGCCAGCAGCCAAGATCGGCTCAGGGGTTATTCCTACGAGCAGTACTTC. Residues: CASSQDRLRGYSYEQYF.

About this clone: A read error may account for a junction end that differs from germline. The chain is built from TRBV28 and TRBJ1-2; the D gene is possibly TRBD1 (5 bases). CDR1 is MDHEN, CDR2 SYDVKM, per germline. This CDR3 is built from 13 residues. The CDR3 sequence is CASRLSRGVGYTF. The DNA of the CDR3 is TGTGCCAGCAGATTATCTAGGGGCGTTGGCTACACCTTC.

This rearrangement joins TRBV4-1 to TRBJ2-1; a possible D gene is TRBD2 (6 bases). This CDR3 is built from 18 residues. Germline loops: CDR1 MGHRA, CDR2 YSYEKL. V shed 0 bases and J shed 0 bases, with 15 bases lying between them. The CDR3 sequence: CASSQETGLLSSYNEQFF. The CDR3 DNA reads TGCGCCAGCAGCCAAGAGACGGGACTCCTTAGCTCCTACAATGAGCAGTTCTTC.

This chain joins TRBV27 and TRBJ1-6; no definite D call. V lost 1 base and J 5 bases, leaving 12 bases between the germline ends. The CDR3 has 16 amino acids. In germline, CDR1 is MNHEY, CDR2 SMNVEV (reference sequence). CDR3 sequence reads: CASSLYGPGHNSPLHF. For the CDR3, the DNA is TGTGCCAGCAGTTTATATGGTCCAGGCCATAATTCACCCCTCCACTTT.

This chain links TRBV7-3 with TRBJ2-7, with 8 bases fitting TRBD1. The CDR3 runs to 16 residues. Germline CDR1 SGHTA, CDR2 FQGTGA. V lost 0 bases, J lost 5 bases, and 9 bases stayed unmatched. The CDR3: CASSLTPTRGLDEQYF. The CDR3, as DNA: TGTGCCAGCAGCTTAACTCCGACCAGGGGGCTGGACGAGCAGTACTTC.

The V gene is TRBV9, the J gene TRBJ2-7, with a tentative D call TRBD1 (5 bases). The CDR3 is 14 residues long. V gave up 0 bases and J gave up 0 bases, with 7 bases separating them. The germline V gene has CDR1 SGDLS and CDR2 YYNGEE. The CDR3: CASSVGDSSYEQYF. In DNA, the CDR3 is TGTGCCAGCAGCGTAGGAGACAGCTCCTACGAGCAGTACTTC.

The J gene is TRBJ2-3, the V gene TRBV6-4; a possible D gene is TRBD2 (5 bases). Trimming cost V 0 bases and J 4 bases, with 5 bases left between them. The CDR3 runs to 13 residues. CDR1 is MRHNA and CDR2 is SNTAGT in the germline V gene. The CDR3 DNA follows: TGTGCCAGCAGTGACTCCGGGGCAGATACGCAGTATTTT. Translation gives CASSDSGADTQYF.

The gene calls are TRBV19 and TRBJ1-6, with D unclear. Germline V CDR1 and CDR2: LNHDA, SQIVND (reference sequence). The CDR3 extends over 14 amino acids. V shed 3 bases and J shed 9 bases, with 12 bases lying between them. CDR3 in amino acids: CASSISGIASPLHF. Written as DNA, the CDR3 is TGTGCCAGTAGTATTTCGGGTATCGCTTCACCCCTCCACTTT.

The chain recombines TRBV5-4 with TRBJ1-3, with D hard to call. The CDR3 has 13 residues. V shed 4 bases and J shed 6 bases, with 11 bases lying between them. Germline CDR1 and CDR2: SGHNT and YYREEE (reference sequence). CDR3 DNA sequence: TGTGCCAGCAGCGTCGCGGGGTTAAACACCATATATTTT. Its translation: CASSVAGLNTIYF.

The chain uses TRBV9 and TRBJ2-3; TRBD2 agrees at 12 bases. V lost 6 bases to trimming and J lost 6 bases; unmatched junction nucleotides: 5. This CDR3 is 14 amino acids long. From germline, CDR1 is SGDLS and CDR2 YYNGEE. The CDR3 nucleotides read TGTGCCAGCACGGCTAGCGGGGGGGATGATACGCAGTATTTT. Amino acids: CASTASGGDDTQYF.

The V and J genes are TRBV9 and TRBJ2-7, with a weak D call TRBD2 (7 bases). V was cut by 0 bases and J by 6 bases, with 13 bases left in between. The CDR3 is 14 residues long. Germline V gives CDR1 SGDLS, CDR2 YYNGEE. This CDR3 is CASSVALGGREQYF. In DNA, the CDR3 is TGTGCCAGCAGCGTAGCCCTGGGGGGGCGCGAGCAGTACTTC.